This T cell receptor (beta chain) was obtained from a study of blood T cells in healthy people across ages. PCR was performed a second time for about 6 to 11 cycles using a sample-barcoded 5' primer and a J-beta primer mix. TCRdb processed the 5' RACE reads anew with MiXCR; each CDR3 protein has one entry. The sample has around 700,000 distinct CDR3 sequences, 25% seen once. This clonotype was picked up a small number of times. These data are also associated with another study on T cells of mothers and their children.

This sequence was found in a boy under 18 in good health. Sequenced material: blood.

The CDR3, as DNA: TGTGCCAGCAGCGACTGGGGGGGAGAGGAGACCCAGTACTTC. Amino acid sequence: CASSDWGGEETQYF. This chain links TRBV9 with TRBJ2-5, with 7 bases fitting TRBD2. The CDR3 is 14 amino acids. The V segment lost 3 bases and the J segment 5 bases; nucleotides outside the gene matches: 7. The germline V gene has CDR1 SGDLS and CDR2 YYNGEE.